The 20 T cell receptor beta chains given below trace back to one sample, sequenced in a study of shared T cell receptors in the human thymus. Assay used: immunoSEQ multiplex PCR; TCRdb lists only in-frame clones, some missing. The table lists 500,000 to 750,000 clones, 88% of them singletons, with approximately 0.01% in the top ten. This same sample was also taken into another study, of human thymus T cells.

Sequencing input: thymocytes. These receptors were taken from a boy younger than two with a congenital heart defect.

The chain combines TRBV5-6 with TRBJ2-7; 7 bases line up with TRBD1. The CDR3 contains 17 residues. Germline CDR1 is SGHDT and CDR2 is YYEEEE. After removal of 5 bases from V and 4 bases from J, the junction contained 18 bases not matched to a gene. The CDR3, as DNA: TGTGCCAGCAGACCGCACCCGACAGGGAACGCGGAGTACGAGCAGTACTTC. Its translation is CASRPHPTGNAEYEQYF.

The chain employs TRBV28 and TRBJ2-2; D is unresolved. V shed 6 bases and J shed 1 base, with 18 bases lying between them. CDR1 and CDR2 (germline): MDHEN, SYDVKM. This CDR3 region has 17 residues. Here the CDR3 DNA reads TGTGCCAGCAGCAACGGGTTCGTTGGCGGGAACACCGGGGAGCTGTTTTTT. This sequence encodes CASSNGFVGGNTGELFF.

Only a few counts were recorded for this clone. This sequence joins TRBV5-4 and TRBJ2-7; 7 bases are a match to TRBD1. Germline V lookup: CDR1 SGHNT, CDR2 YYREEE (reference sequence). V shed 5 bases and J 5 bases; nucleotides not matched to a gene: 7. The CDR3 is made up of 13 amino acids. The chain's CDR3 is CASSITGDHEQYF. Written as DNA, the CDR3 is TGTGCCAGCAGTATTACAGGGGACCACGAGCAGTACTTC.

The chain couples TRBV7-9 to TRBJ2-3, with 9 bases matching TRBD1. From germline, CDR1 is SEHNR and CDR2 FQNEAQ (reference sequence). V was pared by 5 bases and J by 3 bases, with 6 bases of the junction left unmatched. The CDR3 consists of 15 residues. The CDR3: CASSGRDRATDTQYF. In nucleotides, the CDR3 is TGTGCCAGCAGCGGACGGGACAGGGCGACAGATACGCAGTATTTT.

V usage is TRBV7-2 and J usage is TRBJ1-2; no definite D call. CDR1 and CDR2 (germline): SGHTA, FQGNSA. The CDR3 is 13 amino acids. V lost 5 bases to trimming and J lost 4 bases, with 11 bases between them. CDR3 sequence reads: CASSPGAVYGYTF. The CDR3 nucleotides read TGTGCCAGCAGCCCCGGCGCGGTCTATGGCTACACCTTC.

CDR3 residues: CASSHLREQGEDTQYF. CDR3 in DNA: TGCGCCAGCAGCCATCTACGGGAGCAAGGTGAGGATACGCAGTATTTT. V gene TRBV4-3 combines with J gene TRBJ2-3; D might be TRBD2 (6 bases). The CDR3 is 16 amino acids. The V gene lost 3 bases and the J gene lost 6 bases, with 19 bases spanning the gap. Germline values: CDR1 LGHNA, CDR2 YSLEER.

The chain couples TRBV18 to TRBJ2-7, with 7 bases that match TRBD2. The length of the CDR3 is 14 residues. Germline-derived CDR1 and CDR2 are KGHSH and LQKENI. The ends lost 3 bases at V and 4 bases at J; junction bases unmatched: 6. CDR3 sequence (DNA): TGTGCCAGCTCACCGGCGGGGGTTGGGTACGAGCAGTACTTC. It codes for CASSPAGVGYEQYF.

Note on this clone: The CDR3 does not end in the conserved phenylalanine or tryptophan, so this is likely a read error. The DNA is left out, because the CDR3 cannot be placed on it with certainty; the CDR3 is given as TCRdb lists it. The CDR3 loop is CTSSHRRGHVL. The chain is built from TRBV1 and TRBJ1-4; the DNA was not used to check the table's D call, TRBD1. TRBV1 has pseudogene status. The CDR3 spans 11 residues, counting both ends.

This sequence joins TRBV6-5 and TRBJ2-7, with 11 bases aligning to TRBD2. There are 16 residues in the CDR3. V was pared by 2 bases and J by 2 bases, with 5 bases of the junction left unmatched. Germline-derived CDR1 and CDR2 are MNHEY and SVGAGI. CDR3 sequence (DNA): TGTGCCAGCAGTTACCGTAGCGGGAGGGGGGCCTACGAGCAGTACTTC. Translating gives CASSYRSGRGAYEQYF.

The chain recombines TRBV27 with TRBJ2-7; D unclear. The CDR3 extends over 14 amino acids. Germline assignment: CDR1 MNHEY and CDR2 SMNVEV (reference sequence). The V end lost 1 base, the J end lost 1 base, and 8 bases lay between the germline ends. CDR3 coding DNA: TGTGCCAGCAGTTTATTAGGCAGGTCCTACGAGCAGTACTTC. Protein sequence: CASSLLGRSYEQYF.

The rearrangement uses TRBV30 and TRBJ2-1; 7 bases agree with TRBD1. V dropped 4 bases and J dropped 2; count of bases not matched to a gene: 14. Germline CDR1 reads GTSNPN; CDR2 reads SVGIG (reference sequence). The CDR3 is 17 residues long. The CDR3, as DNA: TGTGCCTGGATCACTGAGGGGACAGATCCAGCCTACAATGAGCAGTTCTTC. This codes for CAWITEGTDPAYNEQFF.

The V call is TRBV25-1, the J call TRBJ2-7; D is perhaps TRBD2 (6 bases). The CDR3 is made up of 16 amino acids. Trimming stripped 4 bases from V and 5 bases from J, with 21 bases between. Germline-derived CDR1 and CDR2 are MGHDK and SYGVNS. Here the CDR3 DNA reads TGTGCCAGCAGTGGTAAGTGGGACTCTTTGAGCCACGAGCAGTACTTC. Its protein product is CASSGKWDSLSHEQYF.

This chain uses TRBV4-3 with TRBJ2-1; 14 bases fit TRBD2. V was clipped by 1 base and J by 7 bases; unmatched bases: 12. The germline V gene has CDR1 LGHNA and CDR2 YSLEER. This CDR3 spans 19 amino acids. The DNA of the CDR3 is TGCGCCAGCAGCCAAGCTCAGCGGGGGACTAGCGGGAGATCGAATGAGCAGTTCTTC. The encoded protein is CASSQAQRGTSGRSNEQFF.

This chain connects TRBV11-2 to TRBJ2-1; 8 positions match TRBD1. The CDR3 contains 13 residues. CDR1 and CDR2 from the germline V gene are SGHAT and FQNNGV. V gave up 8 bases and J gave up 3 bases; unmatched junction bases: 3. The CDR3 coding sequence is TGTGCCAGCCCAGGGGGCGGCTACAATGAGCAGTTCTTC. Translation: CASPGGGYNEQFF.

This clone was seen a handful of times. The same CDR3 arises from other DNA sequences in this sample as well. The chain recombines TRBV25-1 with TRBJ2-1; 11 nucleotides match TRBD2. V was clipped by 5 bases and J by 5 bases; unmatched bases: 8. The V gene's germline CDR1 is MGHDK and CDR2 SYGVNS. CDR3 length: 16 residues. The CDR3 sequence is CASSLPSGRTNNEQFF. The CDR3 DNA reads TGTGCCAGCAGTCTGCCTAGCGGGAGGACCAACAATGAGCAGTTCTTC.

The V gene is TRBV6-1, the J gene TRBJ2-3; 8 bases map to TRBD1. After removal of 4 bases from V and 0 bases from J, the junction contained 6 bases not matched to a gene. Germline CDR1 is MNHNS and CDR2 is SASEGT. The CDR3 contains 16 residues. CDR3 in amino acids: CASSGDRSTSTDTQYF. The CDR3 DNA is TGTGCCAGCAGTGGGGACAGGAGTACTAGCACAGATACGCAGTATTTT.

The V gene is TRBV7-3, the J gene TRBJ2-5, with TRBD2 matching over 7 bases. Germline loops: CDR1 SGHTA, CDR2 FQGTGA. Trimming at V came to 0 bases and at J to 2 bases, leaving 3 bases not matched to a gene. This CDR3 has 15 residues. Here the CDR3 DNA reads TGTGCCAGCAGCTTAACTAGAGCGGGACAAGAGACCCAGTACTTC. Protein sequence: CASSLTRAGQETQYF.

CDR3 nucleotides: TGTGCCAGCAGCTACCAACAGAGCTCCTACGAGCAGTACTTC. This encodes CASSYQQSSYEQYF. This chain joins TRBV4-2 and TRBJ2-7; no clear D gene. The CDR3 length is 14 residues. Trimming cost V 5 bases and J 0 bases, with 11 bases left between them. The germline CDR1 and CDR2 sequences are LGHNA and YNFKEQ.

Comment on this clone: Sequence at one end of the junction differs from germline and may be a read error. This chain uses TRBV7-7 with TRBJ1-1; the D is unclear. CDR3 length equals 21 residues. Germline V gene lookup returns CDR1 SSHAT and CDR2 FNYEAQ (reference sequence). CDR3 nucleotides: TGTGCTAGCAGTCCTCACCCCGGTCCCCGGGCTGGGCGGGCCATAACGGGGGAAGCTTTCTTT. This sequence encodes CASSPHPGPRAGRAITGEAFF.

The chain uses TRBV6-5 and TRBJ1-5; TRBD1 matches at 9 bases. V lost 6 bases and J lost 3; bases outside the gene matches: 6. Germline loops: CDR1 MNHEY, CDR2 SVGAGI. The CDR3 sequence is 15 residues long. In DNA, the CDR3 is TGTGCCAGCAGCCTGACAGGGGGGCCCAATCAGCCCCAGCATTTT. This gives the protein CASSLTGGPNQPQHF.